These 19 T cell receptor beta chains came from one sample sequenced in a study of shared clonotypes between healthy human individuals. Measured with immunoSEQ multiplex PCR; TCRdb has only the in-frame clones, and not every one. The sample carries about 1.5 million clones, under 99% recorded once. The material sequenced was naive CD4+ T cells sorted from blood. Indicated subset: CD45RA+ positively selected. The receptors here all came from a man aged 30 to 39 in good health.

The gene calls are TRBV11-3 and TRBJ2-5; the D gene is possibly TRBD2 (6 bases). The CDR3 sequence is 13 residues long. The V gene lost 5 bases and the J gene lost 5 bases, with 12 bases spanning the gap. CDR1 SGHNT and CDR2 YENEEA come from the germline V gene. CDR3 residues: CASSPGDSETQYF. CDR3 nucleotides: TGTGCCAGCAGCCCCGGGGACTCGGAGACCCAGTACTTC.

This chain connects TRBV29-1 to TRBJ2-6; D is undetermined. CDR3 length equals 14 residues. V was shortened by 5 bases and J by 2 bases, with 10 bases between the two germline ends. The V gene's germline CDR1 is SQVTM and CDR2 ANQGSEA. CDR3 residues: CSVTPRAGANVLTF. In DNA form, the CDR3 reads TGCAGCGTTACACCAAGGGCTGGGGCCAACGTCCTGACTTTC.

The V gene is TRBV19, the J gene TRBJ2-2; no firm D call. The germline V gene encodes CDR1 LNHDA and CDR2 SQIVND (reference sequence). There are 13 residues in the CDR3. V dropped 4 bases and J dropped 6 bases, with 9 bases sitting between them. CDR3 sequence: CASSTLGSGELFF. The CDR3 region has the DNA TGTGCCAGTAGTACGTTAGGGTCCGGGGAGCTGTTTTTT.

V gene TRBV7-9 combines with J gene TRBJ2-7; tentative D call: TRBD1 (6 bases). Trimming took 5 bases from V and 6 from J, leaving 14 bases between them. Per germline, CDR1 SEHNR and CDR2 FQNEAQ (reference sequence). The length of the CDR3 is 13 residues. CDR3 region: CASSPIGGREQYF. The CDR3 region has the DNA TGTGCCAGCAGCCCAATTGGGGGCCGCGAGCAGTACTTC. The full variable domain, its missing parts supplied by reference TRBV7-9 and TRBJ2-7, is DTGVSQNPRHKITKRGQNVTFRCDPISEHNRLYWYRQTLGQGPEFLTYFQNEAQLEKSRLLSDRFSAERPKGSFSTLEIQRTEQGDSAMYLCASSPIGGREQYFGPGTRLTVT.

The rearrangement joins TRBV4-3 to TRBJ1-4; D is ambiguous. The CDR3 covers 15 residues. V was clipped by 1 base and J by 7 bases, with 13 bases between them. Looked up from germline, CDR1 is LGHNA and CDR2 is YSLEER. The CDR3 nucleotides read TGCGCCAGCAGCCAAGGTTTACAGAAGGGTGAAAAACTGTTTTTT. This translates into CASSQGLQKGEKLFF.

The V call is TRBV30, the J call TRBJ2-7; TRBD2 agrees at 12 bases. This CDR3 is built from 14 residues. J lost 4 bases, V lost 2 bases, and 3 bases had no gene match. Germline CDR1 and CDR2: GTSNPN and SVGIG (reference sequence). Here the CDR3 reads CAWSPLAGGYEQYF. The CDR3 bases are TGTGCCTGGAGTCCACTAGCGGGAGGATACGAGCAGTACTTC.

J is TRBJ2-3 and V is TRBV5-1, with D maybe TRBD2 (7 bases). The CDR3 length is 17 residues. With 4 bases removed from V and 3 bases from J, the gap between germline ends came to 21 bases. Germline CDR1 and CDR2: SGHRS and YFSETQ. The CDR3 region has the DNA TGCGCCAGCAGCCCACTATCGGGGGGCGCAAGGACAGATACGCAGTATTTT. Translated, it gives CASSPLSGGARTDTQYF.

This chain connects TRBV7-2 to TRBJ1-2, with D maybe TRBD1 (6 bases). The CDR3 is 14 amino acids. Germline values: CDR1 SGHTA, CDR2 FQGNSA. V was shortened by 4 bases and J by 7 bases, with 16 bases between the two germline ends. CDR3 in amino acids: CASSYAGGVGGYTF. CDR3 DNA sequence: TGTGCCAGCAGCTACGCGGGGGGCGTCGGTGGCTACACCTTC.

In the case of this clone: This sample includes further DNA sequences coding for the same CDR3. This rearrangement joins TRBV19 to TRBJ2-7, with 10 bases identical to TRBD1. CDR3 length: 13 amino acids. Germline loops: CDR1 LNHDA, CDR2 SQIVND (reference sequence). The V segment lost 4 bases and the J segment 3 bases; nucleotides outside the gene matches: 0. The CDR3 loop reads CASSRDRGYEQYF. In DNA, the CDR3 is TGTGCCAGTAGTAGGGACAGGGGCTACGAGCAGTACTTC.

This sequence joins TRBV30 and TRBJ2-2, with a tentative D call TRBD1 (6 bases). Trimming took 1 base from V and 1 from J, leaving 13 bases between them. CDR3 size: 16 residues. Germline V gene data show CDR1 as GTSNPN and CDR2 as SVGIG (reference sequence). CDR3 amino acids: CAWSGPQGQNTGELFF. CDR3 coding DNA: TGTGCCTGGAGTGGCCCCCAGGGACAGAACACCGGGGAGCTGTTTTTT.

The J gene is TRBJ2-7, the V gene TRBV10-2; TRBD2 agrees at 11 bases. J gave up 1 base and V 8 bases, and 4 bases lay outside the gene matches. Germline V gene data show CDR1 as WSHSY and CDR2 as SAAADI. The CDR3 consists of 14 residues. The DNA of the CDR3 is TGCGCCAGCTCCGGGACTAGCGGATCCTACGAGCAGTACTTC. This codes for CASSGTSGSYEQYF.

V gene TRBV29-1 combines with J gene TRBJ2-3; TRBD2 agrees at 9 bases. The CDR3 has 12 residues. Germline V gene sequence: CDR1 SQVTM, CDR2 ANQGSEA. V shed 3 bases and J 6 bases; nucleotides not matched to a gene: 1. DNA for the CDR3: TGCAGCGTTGATAGCGGGAGTGATACGCAGTATTTT. Its translation: CSVDSGSDTQYF.

The chain combines TRBV11-2 with TRBJ2-1; D is possibly TRBD2 (5 bases). The CDR3 loop spans 14 amino acids. Germline-derived CDR1 and CDR2 are SGHAT and FQNNGV. V lost 5 bases to trimming and J lost 4 bases, with 12 bases between them. CDR3 bases: TGTGCCAGCAGCCCGCACGGGAAATACAATGAGCAGTTCTTC. This encodes CASSPHGKYNEQFF.

This chain joins TRBV15 and TRBJ2-7; unclear D gene. This CDR3 contains 14 residues. The germline CDR1 and CDR2 sequences are LNHNV and YYDKDF (reference sequence). Trimming pared 2 bases from V and 0 bases from J, leaving 8 bases between. The CDR3 region has the DNA TGTGCCACCAGCAGACGGTCCAGCTCCTACGAGCAGTACTTC. It yields the protein CATSRRSSSYEQYF.

The gene calls are TRBV28 and TRBJ1-5, with 7 nucleotides matching TRBD1. CDR3 length: 15 residues. J was trimmed by 3 bases and V by 7 bases; bases with no gene match: 9. CDR1 is MDHEN, CDR2 SYDVKM, per germline. The CDR3 sequence: CASKEGDRYNQPQHF. CDR3 coding DNA: TGTGCCAGCAAAGAGGGGGACAGATACAATCAGCCCCAGCATTTT.

The rearrangement links TRBV4-3 to TRBJ2-7, with D possibly being TRBD1 (6 bases). The CDR3 runs 20 residues. Trimming cost V 0 bases and J 4 bases, with 28 bases left between them. CDR1 is LGHNA, CDR2 YSLEER, per germline. In nucleotides, the CDR3 is TGCGCCAGCAGCCAAGATACTATTAGAGAGCCCGGGTGGGGGCCGTACGAGCAGTACTTC. Translation: CASSQDTIREPGWGPYEQYF.

V usage is TRBV5-1 and J usage is TRBJ1-3; no clear D gene. The CDR3 runs to 17 residues. V was trimmed by 4 bases and J by 2 bases, leaving 19 bases between them. The germline CDR1 and CDR2 sequences are SGHRS and YFSETQ. The CDR3 DNA reads as TGCGCCAGCAGCCTGGGGATTATGTCCACCACTGGAAACACCATATATTTT. Translation gives CASSLGIMSTTGNTIYF.

This clone was detected only once. CDR3 nucleotide sequence: TGTGCCAGCAGCTTAAGGGAGGGCCCCTACAATGAGCAGTTCTTC. Translated: CASSLREGPYNEQFF. V gene TRBV7-3 combines with J gene TRBJ2-1; 7 bases agree with TRBD2. The CDR3 contains 15 residues. Germline V gene lookup returns CDR1 SGHTA and CDR2 FQGTGA. The V and J ends lost 1 base and 2 bases, in that order; junction bases with no gene match: 2.

The chain uses TRBV19 and TRBJ1-2; TRBD1 is a possible D gene (6 bases). Trimming pared 7 bases from V and 6 bases from J, leaving 12 bases between. The CDR3 consists of 12 residues. Germline V gene lookup returns CDR1 LNHDA and CDR2 SQIVND (reference sequence). CDR3 loop: CASTRTAHGYTF. The CDR3 DNA follows: TGTGCCAGTACCCGGACAGCCCATGGCTACACCTTC.